This TCR beta chain was captured in a study of T cells in Graves' hyperthyroidism and ophthalmopathy. Study at large: Peripheral blood samples were taken at initial diagnosis, prior to any treatment.

PBMCs were obtained from about 9.9 ml fresh peripheral blood. V was clipped by 4 bases and J by 3 bases, with 13 bases between them. This CDR3 is 15 amino acids long. Germline V lookup: CDR1 SGHRS, CDR2 YFSETQ. Researchers amplified the TCR beta CDR3 regions from RNA transcripts. First-round RT-PCR targeting the TCR CDR3 was performed with the HTBI primer set. TCRdb re-called the multiplex PCR reads through MiXCR, storing one row per CDR3 protein. Found here are 150,000 or so distinct CDR3 sequences, about 20% of them singletons; the top ten hold 65% to 80%. The origin of this receptor is a woman aged 45-65 years with Graves' hyperthyroidism that later progressed to Graves' ophthalmopathy. This chain joins TRBV5-1 and TRBJ1-4; tentative D call: TRBD1 (5 bases). The sample was blood. The CDR3 here is CASSPRGEANEKLFF. CDR3 DNA sequence: TGCGCCAGCAGCCCGCGGGGGGAGGCTAATGAAAAACTGTTTTTT. Drawing the rest from reference TRBV5-1 and TRBJ1-4, the complete variable domain is KAGVTQTPRYLIKTRGQQVTLSCSPISGHRSVSWYQQTPGQGLQFLFEYFSETQRNKGNFPGRFSGRQFSNSRSEMNVSTLELGDSALYLCASSPRGEANEKLFFGSGTQLSVL.